This TCR beta chain was recorded in a study of T cells in Graves' hyperthyroidism and ophthalmopathy. The wider study: Any treatment followed the collection of peripheral blood at initial diagnosis.

Isolation of PBMCs was performed on around 9.8 ml fresh peripheral blood. This clonotype was counted a few times. Its antigen is unidentified. TCR beta CDR3 region amplification was performed from RNA transcripts. Initially, a first-round RT-PCR of the TCR CDR3 employed the HTBI primer set. TCRdb passed the multiplex PCR reads through MiXCR, listing each CDR3 protein once. Of about 500,000 distinct CDR3 sequences listed, about 16% are singletons. Germline-derived CDR1 and CDR2 are KGHSH and LQKENI. CDR3 length: 13 amino acids. V shed 2 bases and J shed 5 bases, with 10 bases lying between them. Study-wide findings and caveats: Ophthalmopathy cases were set apart from stable hyperthyroidism by a 13 V-J model.

Sequenced material: blood. The chain joins TRBV18 to TRBJ2-7; D may be TRBD1 (5 bases). This receptor was obtained from a woman in her thirties with Graves' ophthalmopathy. Here the CDR3 reads CASSPYRYHEQYF. For the CDR3, the DNA is TGTGCCAGCTCACCATACAGGTACCACGAGCAGTACTTC.